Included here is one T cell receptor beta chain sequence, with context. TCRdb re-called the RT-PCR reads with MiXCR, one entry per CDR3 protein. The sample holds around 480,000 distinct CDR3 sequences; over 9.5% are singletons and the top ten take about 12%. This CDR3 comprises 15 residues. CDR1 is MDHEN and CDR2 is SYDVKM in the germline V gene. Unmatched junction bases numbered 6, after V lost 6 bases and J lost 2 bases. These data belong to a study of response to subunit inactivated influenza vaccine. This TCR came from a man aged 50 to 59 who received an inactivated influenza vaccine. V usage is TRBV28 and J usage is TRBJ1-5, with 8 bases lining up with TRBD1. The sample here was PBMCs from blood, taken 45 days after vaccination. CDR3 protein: CASRSSDRGNQPQHF. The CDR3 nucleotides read TGTGCCAGCAGATCTTCGGACAGGGGCAATCAGCCCCAGCATTTT.